These T cell receptor beta chains were read from a single sample in a study of radiation and T cells in renal cell carcinoma. Using immunoSEQ multiplex PCR, the repertoire was profiled, and TCRdb retains in-frame clones only, with some absent. The sample lists roughly 100,000 clones, more than 65% occurring once. The source material was blood, sampled from a patient whose treatment included radiotherapy and nephrectomy. Receptor source: a man aged 60 to 69 with renal cell carcinoma. Both conserved end residues are part of each CDR3. Each record gives: J gene, clone size, V gene, D gene, CDR3 protein, CDR3 DNA. The D gene is left open where the match is weak. A clone size is listed for some rows: how often the clone was seen (once, few, many), or a class if it is expanded.

J: TRBJ1-2
size: -
V: TRBV5-1
D: -
CDR3: CASSLGWGSNYGYTF
DNA: TGCGCCAGCAGCTTGGGTTGGGGTTCTAACTATGGCTACACCTTC

J: TRBJ1-4
size: -
V: TRBV15
D: -
CDR3: CATSRETEKLFF
DNA: TGTGCCACCAGCAGGGAAACCGAAAAACTGTTTTTT

J: TRBJ2-1
size: -
V: TRBV7-2
D: TRBD1
CDR3: CASSPRQGDEQFF
DNA: TGTGCCAGCAGCCCTAGACAGGGCGATGAGCAGTTCTTC

J: TRBJ2-3
size: -
V: TRBV5-5
D: -
CDR3: CASSLDGVSDTQYF
DNA: TGTGCCAGCAGCTTGGACGGAGTGTCAGATACGCAGTATTTT

J: TRBJ2-1
size: -
V: TRBV5-1
D: -
CDR3: CASSFGLYNEQFF
DNA: TGCGCCAGCAGCTTTGGACTCTACAATGAGCAGTTCTTC

J: TRBJ2-5
size: once
V: TRBV15
D: -
CDR3: CATSRDRQQETQYF
DNA: TGTGCCACCAGCAGAGATCGGCAGCAAGAGACCCAGTACTTC

J: TRBJ2-3
size: -
V: TRBV7-2
D: TRBD2
CDR3: CASSRRGDSTDTQYF
DNA: TGTGCCAGCAGCCGACGGGGGGATTCAACAGATACGCAGTATTTT

J: TRBJ2-7
size: few
V: TRBV7-9
D: TRBD2
CDR3: CASGGRAFEQYF
DNA: TGTGCCAGCGGCGGGAGGGCCTTCGAGCAGTACTTC

J: TRBJ2-5
size: -
V: TRBV18
D: TRBD2
CDR3: CASSPRALAGETQYF
DNA: TGTGCCAGCTCACCACGGGCACTAGCGGGAGAGACCCAGTACTTC

J: TRBJ1-5
size: -
V: TRBV2
D: TRBD1
CDR3: CASRKRTGDSNQPQHF
DNA: TGTGCCAGCAGGAAAAGGACAGGAGATAGCAATCAGCCCCAGCATTTT

J: TRBJ2-4
size: -
V: TRBV9
D: -
CDR3: CASSVGGTKNIQYF
DNA: TGTGCCAGCAGCGTAGGAGGGACCAAAAACATTCAGTACTTC

J: TRBJ2-5
size: -
V: TRBV19
D: -
CDR3: CASSSGETQYF
DNA: TGTGCCAGTAGTTCTGGAGAGACCCAGTACTTC

J: TRBJ2-7
size: -
V: TRBV5-1
D: TRBD2
CDR3: CASSFQGRAYEQYF
DNA: TGCGCCAGCAGCTTCCAAGGGAGGGCCTACGAGCAGTACTTC

J: TRBJ1-2
size: -
V: TRBV30
D: TRBD1
CDR3: CAWTLGQGYGYTF
DNA: TGTGCCTGGACCCTGGGACAGGGGTATGGCTACACCTTC

J: TRBJ2-1
size: -
V: TRBV7-9
D: TRBD2
CDR3: CASSIPGSGRDNEQFF
DNA: TGTGCCAGCAGCATCCCTGGGAGCGGGAGGGACAATGAGCAGTTCTTC

J: TRBJ1-4
size: -
V: TRBV4-1
D: -
CDR3: CASSQDADNTARFAKLFF
DNA: TGCGCCAGCAGCCAAGACGCCGATAACACCGCCCGCTTTGCAAAACTGTTTTTT

J: TRBJ2-1
size: -
V: TRBV7-2
D: TRBD2
CDR3: CASSPTGRAFNEQFF
DNA: TGTGCCAGCAGCCCGACCGGGAGGGCCTTTAATGAGCAGTTCTTC

J: TRBJ2-7
size: -
V: TRBV2
D: -
CDR3: CASRGLGEQYF
DNA: TGTGCCAGCAGAGGGCTTGGGGAGCAGTACTTC

J: TRBJ1-2
size: -
V: TRBV7-2
D: -
CDR3: CASSSTTLRGGGYTF
DNA: TGTGCCAGCAGCTCGACTACGTTACGGGGGGGCGGCTACACCTTC

J: TRBJ1-2
size: -
V: TRBV2
D: -
CDR3: CASREGVLGGYTF
DNA: TGTGCCAGCAGGGAAGGGGTTCTGGGTGGCTACACCTTC

J: TRBJ1-5
size: -
V: TRBV10-3
D: TRBD1
CDR3: CAISDGTGVNQPQHF
DNA: TGTGCCATCAGTGACGGGACAGGGGTCAATCAGCCCCAGCATTTT

J: TRBJ1-1
size: -
V: TRBV5-1
D: -
CDR3: CASNSGSTSMNTEAFF
DNA: TGCGCCAGCAATTCCGGGTCCACCTCTATGAACACTGAAGCTTTCTTT

J: TRBJ1-2
size: -
V: TRBV5-4
D: -
CDR3: CASTYGGGYGYTF
DNA: TGTGCCAGCACCTACGGAGGGGGCTATGGCTACACCTTC

J: TRBJ2-7
size: -
V: TRBV7-3
D: -
CDR3: CASSLITGKTYEQYF
DNA: TGTGCCAGCAGCTTAATTACAGGGAAAACCTACGAGCAGTACTTC

J: TRBJ2-1
size: -
V: TRBV9
D: -
CDR3: CASSVEPVLYNEQFF
DNA: TGTGCCAGCAGCGTAGAACCCGTTCTCTACAATGAGCAGTTCTTC

J: TRBJ1-1
size: -
V: TRBV6-5
D: -
CDR3: CATGRGTNSEAFF
DNA: TGTGCCACCGGAAGGGGAACAAACAGTGAAGCTTTCTTT

J: TRBJ2-1
size: -
V: TRBV2
D: TRBD2
CDR3: CASTSGDSSYNEQFF
DNA: TGTGCCAGCACTAGCGGGGATAGCTCCTACAATGAGCAGTTCTTC

J: TRBJ2-7
size: -
V: TRBV30
D: TRBD2
CDR3: CAWSQAGAGYEQYF
DNA: TGTGCCTGGAGTCAGGCGGGAGCGGGATACGAGCAGTACTTC

J: TRBJ2-3
size: once
V: TRBV10-3
D: -
CDR3: CAISEERMGTDTQYF
DNA: TGTGCCATCAGTGAGGAGCGGATGGGCACAGATACGCAGTATTTT

J: TRBJ1-1
size: few
V: TRBV5-1
D: -
CDR3: CASSWDGATEAFF
DNA: TGCGCCAGCAGCTGGGACGGAGCCACTGAAGCTTTCTTT

J: TRBJ1-6
size: -
V: TRBV7-2
D: -
CDR3: CASSLLSSPLHF
DNA: TGTGCCAGCAGCTTACTTAGCTCACCCCTCCACTTT

J: TRBJ1-5
size: -
V: TRBV19
D: -
CDR3: CASSPTGKVGPQHF
DNA: TGTGCCAGTAGTCCTACAGGGAAAGTTGGACCCCAGCATTTT

J: TRBJ2-5
size: -
V: TRBV19
D: TRBD1
CDR3: CASSPRTGRGQETQYF
DNA: TGTGCCAGTAGTCCAAGGACAGGGCGGGGCCAAGAGACCCAGTACTTC

J: TRBJ2-1
size: -
V: TRBV4-3
D: -
CDR3: CASSQDLLASVEQFF
DNA: TGCGCCAGCAGCCAAGATCTGCTGGCTTCGGTTGAGCAGTTCTTC

J: TRBJ1-5
size: -
V: TRBV21-1
D: -
CDR3: CASSVQAGHSNQPQHF
DNA: TGTGCCAGCAGCGTCCAGGCGGGCCACAGCAATCAGCCCCAGCATTTT

J: TRBJ2-1
size: -
V: TRBV4-1
D: -
CDR3: CASSARDTGYNEQFF
DNA: TGCGCCAGCAGCGCCCGGGACACTGGGTACAATGAGCAGTTCTTC